Below are 29 T cell receptor beta chains sequenced from a single sample in a study of OX40 agonist ivuxolimab in advanced cancers. Assay: immunoSEQ multiplex PCR; the TCRdb copy retains only in-frame clones and omits some. Of 60,000 to 95,000 clones in the sample, roughly 90% were seen once. The sample was CD4+ or CD8+ T cells sorted from blood, taken in a trial of the OX40 agonist ivuxolimab. The receptors here all came from an adult with an advanced solid tumor such as melanoma, head and neck, liver or kidney cancer.

The sample holds one count of this clone. CDR3 DNA sequence: TGTGCCAGCAGCCTCTCGGGCAGCTCAGATACGCAGTATTTT. It yields the protein CASSLSGSSDTQYF. The rearrangement links TRBV11-3 to TRBJ2-3; D is undetermined. The germline V and J ends were trimmed by 5 bases and 4 bases, with 13 bases remaining between them. Germline CDR1 and CDR2: SGHNT and YENEEA. The CDR3 runs to 14 residues.

The chain recombines TRBV7-2 with TRBJ2-1; 10 bases fit TRBD1. This CDR3 spans 15 amino acids. V shed 5 bases, J shed 3 bases, and the junction held 4 bases outside the gene matches. CDR1 and CDR2 (germline): SGHTA, FQGNSA. Here the CDR3 reads CASSMDRGDYNEQFF. The CDR3, as DNA: TGTGCCAGCAGCATGGACAGGGGGGACTACAATGAGCAGTTCTTC.

This chain joins TRBV28 and TRBJ2-4; 10 positions match TRBD1. The CDR3 covers 15 residues. Germline lookup yields CDR1 MDHEN and CDR2 SYDVKM. Unmatched junction bases numbered 6, after V lost 5 bases and J lost 5 bases. The CDR3 DNA follows: TGTGCCAGCAGTCGCCCCGGGACAGGGGAAAACATTCAGTACTTC. Translation: CASSRPGTGENIQYF.

This clone appeared once. The V gene is TRBV5-1, the J gene TRBJ2-3; 8 nucleotides line up with TRBD1. Germline V gives CDR1 SGHRS, CDR2 YFSETQ. V dropped 3 bases and J dropped 5; count of bases not matched to a gene: 14. The CDR3 runs to 17 residues. CDR3 DNA sequence: TGCGCCAGCAGCTCAAACGCACAGGGGGTCCCAGGAGATACGCAGTATTTT. Its protein product is CASSSNAQGVPGDTQYF.

This clone occurred once. The chain carries TRBV19 and TRBJ2-1; 13 bases are shared with TRBD2. The CDR3 sequence is 18 residues long. After removal of 3 bases from V and 0 bases from J, the junction contained 5 bases not matched to a gene. Germline CDR1 reads LNHDA; CDR2 reads SQIVND (reference sequence). This chain's CDR3 is CASSMRTSGSFSYNEQFF. As DNA, the CDR3 is TGTGCCAGTAGTATGAGGACTAGCGGGAGTTTCTCCTACAATGAGCAGTTCTTC.

The chain uses TRBV7-2 and TRBJ2-5; 12 bases fit TRBD2. CDR1 and CDR2 (germline): SGHTA, FQGNSA. J gave up 6 bases and V 4 bases, and 6 bases lay outside the gene matches. This CDR3 has 15 residues. CDR3 amino acids: CASSSGTSGSQTQYF. For the CDR3, the DNA is TGTGCCAGCAGCTCTGGGACTAGCGGGTCACAGACCCAGTACTTC.

The chain links TRBV7-2 to TRBJ2-7; 9 bases fit TRBD1. From germline, CDR1 is SGHTA and CDR2 FQGNSA. The CDR3 extends over 14 amino acids. V lost 5 bases, J lost 5 bases, and 7 bases stayed unmatched. The CDR3: CASSPWTGVDEQYF. In DNA, the CDR3 is TGTGCCAGCAGCCCTTGGACAGGGGTGGACGAGCAGTACTTC.

The chain has TRBV18 and TRBJ2-1, with TRBD2 as a possible D gene (6 bases). Trimming pared 0 bases from V and 7 bases from J, leaving 16 bases between. The CDR3 sequence is 16 residues long. The V gene's germline CDR1 is KGHSH and CDR2 LQKENI. The CDR3 loop reads CASSPPLAGDGNEQFF. CDR3 in DNA: TGTGCCAGCTCACCACCACTAGCCGGAGATGGGAATGAGCAGTTCTTC.

The chain is built from TRBV5-1 and TRBJ1-1; TRBD1 matches at 7 bases. Trimming at V came to 2 bases and at J to 4 bases, leaving 5 bases not matched to a gene. The germline CDR1 and CDR2 sequences are SGHRS and YFSETQ. This CDR3 contains 14 residues. CDR3 bases: TGCGCCAGCAGCTTTAACAGGGGTGGCACTGAAGCTTTCTTT. Protein: CASSFNRGGTEAFF.

The chain carries TRBV7-2 and TRBJ1-1; 7 bases are shared with TRBD1. The CDR3 loop spans 15 amino acids. CDR1 is SGHTA and CDR2 is FQGNSA in the germline V gene. J lost 1 base, V lost 4 bases, and 6 bases had no gene match. CDR3 in amino acids: CASSSETGWNTEAFF. DNA for the CDR3: TGTGCCAGCAGCTCGGAGACAGGGTGGAACACTGAAGCTTTCTTT.

The genes are TRBV28 and TRBJ2-1; no firm D call. Trimming cost V 3 bases and J 6 bases, with 12 bases left between them. Germline-derived CDR1 and CDR2 are MDHEN and SYDVKM. CDR3 length: 14 residues. The CDR3 region has the DNA TGTGCCAGCAGTTTTCATTCTAGATCCAATGAGCAGTTCTTC. As protein: CASSFHSRSNEQFF.

V gene TRBV9 combines with J gene TRBJ1-3, with D maybe TRBD1 (6 bases). Germline V lookup: CDR1 SGDLS, CDR2 YYNGEE. The CDR3 totals 16 residues. The germline V and J ends were trimmed by 0 bases and 2 bases, with 12 bases remaining between them. The CDR3 loop is CASSVATGATGNTIYF. CDR3 DNA: TGTGCCAGCAGCGTAGCAACGGGGGCGACTGGAAACACCATATATTTT.

The rearrangement links TRBV5-1 to TRBJ2-7; D gene unclear. This CDR3 is 14 amino acids long. The germline V and J ends were trimmed by 4 bases and 3 bases, with 14 bases remaining between them. The germline gives CDR1 SGHRS, CDR2 YFSETQ. CDR3 DNA: TGCGCCAGCAGCCTGGACGCTTGGGTCTACGAGCAGTACTTC. The encoded protein is CASSLDAWVYEQYF.

This clone was seen just once. The chain recombines TRBV7-8 with TRBJ1-5; tentatively, D is TRBD1 (5 bases). The CDR3 runs to 18 residues. V lost 5 bases to trimming and J lost 0 bases, with 20 bases between them. The germline CDR1 and CDR2 sequences are SGHVS and FQNEAQ. The CDR3 DNA sequence: TGTGCCAGCAGCGCAAACTCACGGGACCCATATAGCAATCAGCCCCAGCATTTT. The encoded protein is CASSANSRDPYSNQPQHF.

The V gene is TRBV5-1, the J gene TRBJ2-7; possibly TRBD2 for D (5 bases). Germline CDR1 is SGHRS and CDR2 is YFSETQ. The V and J ends lost 0 bases and 2 bases respectively, with 9 bases between them. The CDR3 is 14 amino acids. The CDR3: CASSLAGEPYEQYF. DNA for the CDR3: TGCGCCAGCAGCTTGGCCGGGGAACCCTACGAGCAGTACTTC.

V and J are TRBV25-1 and TRBJ2-3, with TRBD1 matching over 7 bases. V shed 7 bases, J shed 3 bases, and the junction held 16 bases outside the gene matches. The length of the CDR3 is 17 residues. Germline V gene sequence: CDR1 MGHDK, CDR2 SYGVNS. The CDR3 bases are TGTGCCAGCACAAACCTACCACAGGGGCTAGGGACAGATACGCAGTATTTT. Its protein product is CASTNLPQGLGTDTQYF.

The chain has TRBV2 and TRBJ2-5; 11 bases match TRBD2. The germline V gene has CDR1 SNHLY and CDR2 FYNNEI. With V trimmed by 6 bases and J by 4 bases, 4 bases remained unmatched. The CDR3 has 14 residues. Here the CDR3 reads CASSASGGPETQYF. DNA of the CDR3: TGTGCCAGCAGCGCTAGCGGGGGGCCAGAGACCCAGTACTTC.

This chain uses TRBV5-5 with TRBJ2-7; D perhaps matches TRBD2 (6 bases). The CDR3 has 12 amino acids. Trimming left V 2 bases short and J 6 bases short, with 9 bases between. Germline CDR1 and CDR2: SGHKS and YYEKEE (reference sequence). The CDR3 region has the DNA TGTGCCAGCAGCTTTATGGGGGGCGAGCAGTACTTC. The encoded protein is CASSFMGGEQYF.

The chain links TRBV28 to TRBJ2-7, with unresolved D. CDR1 MDHEN and CDR2 SYDVKM come from the germline V gene. There are 14 residues in the CDR3. V was trimmed by 3 bases and J by 4 bases, leaving 13 bases between them. For the CDR3, the DNA is TGTGCCAGCAGTTTGTTTAGGTCACCTTACGAGCAGTACTTC. Residues: CASSLFRSPYEQYF.

The chain uses TRBV18 and TRBJ2-3; TRBD2 aligns across 7 bases. With 3 bases clipped from V and 7 bases from J, the junction kept 10 bases outside the gene matches. There are 15 residues in the CDR3. The germline CDR1 and CDR2 sequences are KGHSH and LQKENI. The CDR3 sequence: CASSPRGVPTNTQYF. In DNA, the CDR3 is TGTGCCAGCTCACCTCGGGGGGTACCCACGAATACGCAGTATTTT.

The V gene is TRBV18, the J gene TRBJ2-1; D not resolved. The CDR3 is 14 residues long. V shed 3 bases and J shed 4 bases, with 10 bases lying between them. Germline lookup yields CDR1 KGHSH and CDR2 LQKENI. CDR3 in DNA: TGTGCCAGCTCACCGAGCCGACAATACAATGAGCAGTTCTTC. It translates to CASSPSRQYNEQFF.

This clone was detected once. J is TRBJ2-1 and V is TRBV6-6; a weak D match, TRBD1 (5 bases). Trimming removed 2 bases from V and 2 bases from J, with 10 bases in between. Per germline, CDR1 MNHNY and CDR2 SVGAGI (reference sequence). This CDR3 comprises 15 residues. Written as DNA, the CDR3 is TGTGCCAGCAGTTACGGGCAGGGCCCCTACAATGAGCAGTTCTTC. It specifies CASSYGQGPYNEQFF.

This chain uses TRBV7-2 with TRBJ2-4; possibly TRBD2 for D (5 bases). Trimming left V 2 bases short and J 0 bases short, with 8 bases between. The germline V gene encodes CDR1 SGHTA and CDR2 FQGNSA. The CDR3 totals 15 residues. In DNA form, the CDR3 reads TGTGCCAGCAGCTTAAGTCGGGAAGCCAAAAACATTCAGTACTTC. Encoded protein: CASSLSREAKNIQYF.

CDR3: CASSFGGGTSYNEQFF. The CDR3 DNA follows: TGTGCCAGCAGCTTTGGCGGGGGGACCTCCTACAATGAGCAGTTCTTC. V is TRBV7-3 and J is TRBJ2-1; 8 positions agree with TRBD2. Germline V gene data show CDR1 as SGHTA and CDR2 as FQGTGA. The CDR3 is 16 residues long. J gave up 0 bases and V 3 bases, and 4 bases lay outside the gene matches.

There are a few counts of this clone. The genes are TRBV15 and TRBJ2-7; TRBD2 is a possible D gene (7 bases). The CDR3 extends over 15 amino acids. Germline V gives CDR1 LNHNV, CDR2 YYDKDF (reference sequence). Trimming took off 0 bases at V and 3 bases at J, with 12 bases between the two ends. The CDR3: CATSRDGRGSYEQYF. CDR3 sequence (DNA): TGTGCCACCAGCAGAGATGGGAGGGGGAGCTACGAGCAGTACTTC.

V is TRBV28 and J is TRBJ1-1; TRBD1 might be the D (5 bases). Germline V lookup: CDR1 MDHEN, CDR2 SYDVKM. The CDR3 extends over 17 amino acids. Trimming cost V 5 bases and J 1 base, with 20 bases left between them. As DNA, the CDR3 is TGTGCCAGCAGTGCGTTTAATGGTCGGGGGAGGAACACTGAAGCTTTCTTT. This translates into CASSAFNGRGRNTEAFF.

The rearrangement uses TRBV5-6 and TRBJ1-5; 7 positions match TRBD1. The CDR3 sequence is 14 residues long. Germline V CDR1 and CDR2: SGHDT, YYEEEE. V was clipped by 4 bases and J by 7 bases; unmatched bases: 8. CDR3 nucleotide sequence: TGTGCCAGCAGCCTAACAGGGGAATGGCAGCCCCAGCATTTT. Its protein is CASSLTGEWQPQHF.

The chain has TRBV27 and TRBJ2-7; D gene uncertain. The CDR3 loop spans 14 amino acids. V lost 2 bases, J lost 3 bases, and 11 bases lay in between. CDR1 is MNHEY, CDR2 SMNVEV, per germline (reference sequence). DNA for the CDR3: TGTGCCAGCAGTTTACCAGGAGCCCTCTACGAGCAGTACTTC. It yields the protein CASSLPGALYEQYF.

The chain recombines TRBV28 with TRBJ2-7; D not resolved. Trimming left V 7 bases short and J 1 base short, with 8 bases between. Germline values: CDR1 MDHEN, CDR2 SYDVKM. This CDR3 contains 12 residues. The CDR3 sequence: CASTFDSYEQYF. CDR3 nucleotide sequence: TGTGCCAGCACTTTCGATTCCTACGAGCAGTACTTC.